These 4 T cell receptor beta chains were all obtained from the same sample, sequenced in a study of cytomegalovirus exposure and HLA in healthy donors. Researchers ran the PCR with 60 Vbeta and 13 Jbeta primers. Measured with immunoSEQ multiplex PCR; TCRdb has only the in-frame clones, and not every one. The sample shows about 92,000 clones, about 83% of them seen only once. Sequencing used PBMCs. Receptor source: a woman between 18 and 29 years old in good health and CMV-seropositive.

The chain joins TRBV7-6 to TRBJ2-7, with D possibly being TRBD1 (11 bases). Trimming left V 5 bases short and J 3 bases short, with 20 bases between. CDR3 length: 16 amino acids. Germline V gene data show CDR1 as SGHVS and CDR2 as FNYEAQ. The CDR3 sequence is CASSPSGGQGGYEQYF. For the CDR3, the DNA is TGTGCCAGCAGCCCTAGCGGGGGACAGGGGGGCTACGAGCAGTACTTC.

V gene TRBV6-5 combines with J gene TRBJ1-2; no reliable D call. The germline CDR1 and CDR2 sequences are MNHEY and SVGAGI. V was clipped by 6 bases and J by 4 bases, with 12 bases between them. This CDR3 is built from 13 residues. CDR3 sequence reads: CASSLGSSYGYTF. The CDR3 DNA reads TGTGCCAGCAGCCTGGGCTCGTCCTATGGCTACACCTTC.

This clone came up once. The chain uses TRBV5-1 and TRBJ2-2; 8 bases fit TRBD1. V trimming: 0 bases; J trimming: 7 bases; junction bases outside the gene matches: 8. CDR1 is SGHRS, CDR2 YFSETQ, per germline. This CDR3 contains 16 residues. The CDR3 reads CASSLGTGSLDGELFF. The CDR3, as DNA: TGCGCCAGCAGCTTGGGGACAGGGAGTTTAGACGGGGAGCTGTTTTTT.

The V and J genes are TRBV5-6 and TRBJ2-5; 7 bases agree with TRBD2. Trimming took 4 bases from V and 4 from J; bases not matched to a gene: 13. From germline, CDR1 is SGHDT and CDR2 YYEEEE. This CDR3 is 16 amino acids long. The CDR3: CASSPRGEVLLETQYF. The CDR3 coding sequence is TGTGCCAGCAGCCCTCGGGGGGAGGTTTTATTAGAGACCCAGTACTTC.